This T cell receptor beta chain was recorded in a study of shared clonotypes between healthy human individuals. Study observations and caveats: Clonotype sharing among donors likely depends on sequencing depth. Sample collection involved blood only; tissue repertoires are likely different.

Genomic DNA of each subset was evenly split across several immunoSEQ plates. Sequenced by immunoSEQ multiplex PCR; TCRdb stores in-frame clones only, minus some. This sample has around 1.5 million clones, with approximately 98% found just once. After removal of 7 bases from V and 3 bases from J, the junction contained 9 bases not matched to a gene. This CDR3 has 16 amino acids. Germline assignment: CDR1 MDHEN and CDR2 SYDVKM. Regarding this clone: Its antigen is still unknown.

V usage is TRBV28 and J usage is TRBJ2-1; 10 bases align to TRBD2. The source of this sequence is a man aged 25-45 years in good health. Input material: naive CD4+ T cells sorted from blood. Subset given: CD45RA+ positively selected. CDR3 in amino acids: CASTTGLAKNYNEQFF. Written as DNA, the CDR3 is TGTGCCAGCACCACGGGACTAGCGAAAAACTACAATGAGCAGTTCTTC.